One and the same sample provided the 11 T cell receptor beta chains below, sequenced in a study of metastatic and nonmetastatic thyroid tumors (dated by TCRdb to 2018 to 2021). Libraries were constructed by PCR. The instrument given in TCRdb is Illumina HiSeq 4000. TCRdb trimmed the raw reads at Q25, called clones with MiXCR and kept productive beta chains. For this sample there are more than 10,000 clones; 27% appear just once. About 19% of the sample is in the top ten clones. None of the patients had been given any treatment before thyroid surgery. The sequencing sample was made of tumor tissue. The receptors come from a female donor with papillary thyroid cancer or a benign thyroid nodule (not recorded which). Some clones in this sample may be carry-over from other donors' samples.

This clone was found a few times. The chain carries TRBV6-2 or TRBV6-3 and TRBJ1-1; 10 bases map to TRBD1. The CDR3 length is 15 residues. From germline, CDR1 is MNHEY and CDR2 SVGEGT. V lost 5 bases, J lost 4 bases, and 7 bases stayed unmatched. The CDR3 sequence: CASSQTGGRGTEAFF. In DNA, the CDR3 is TGTGCCAGCAGTCAGACAGGGGGCCGGGGCACTGAAGCTTTCTTT.

Written as DNA, the CDR3 is TGTGCCAGCAGCCCACTAGCGGGAGAATCCGGGGCCAACGTCCTGACTTTC. Encoded protein: CASSPLAGESGANVLTF. This rearrangement joins TRBV14 to TRBJ2-6; 11 nucleotides agree with TRBD2. Germline V lookup: CDR1 SGHDN, CDR2 FVKESK. The CDR3 spans 17 residues. J lost 4 bases, V lost 4 bases, and 6 bases had no gene match.

This clone was seen repeatedly, ten times or more. The J gene is TRBJ2-7, the V gene TRBV14, with TRBD1 matching 8 bases. CDR1 and CDR2 (germline): SGHDN, FVKESK. V shed 3 bases and J 4 bases; nucleotides not matched to a gene: 5. The CDR3 sequence is 14 residues long. The CDR3 reads CASSHRGRGYEQYF. The CDR3 region has the DNA TGTGCCAGCAGCCACAGGGGGCGAGGGTACGAGCAGTACTTC.

V usage is TRBV6-2 or TRBV6-3 and J usage is TRBJ1-1; no clear D gene. Trimming took 2 bases from V and 2 from J, leaving 9 bases between them. The CDR3 extends over 14 amino acids. Germline lookup yields CDR1 MNHEY and CDR2 SVGEGT. The CDR3 DNA reads as TGTGCCAGCAGTTACCGAGAGCTCAACACTGAAGCTTTCTTT. Amino acid sequence: CASSYRELNTEAFF.

The sample holds many counts of this clone. The V and J genes are TRBV18 and TRBJ1-1, with 7 bases matching TRBD1. The germline V gene encodes CDR1 KGHSH and CDR2 LQKENI. CDR3 size: 15 residues. V lost 2 bases to trimming and J lost 1 base; unmatched junction nucleotides: 4. The CDR3 nucleotides read TGTGCCAGCTCACCAATGAAGGGGGCGAACACTGAAGCTTTCTTT. This translates into CASSPMKGANTEAFF.

This clone was seen more than once but under ten times. J is TRBJ2-7 and V is TRBV27, with D possibly being TRBD2 (5 bases). CDR3 length: 15 residues. Germline values: CDR1 MNHEY, CDR2 SMNVEV (reference sequence). V was pared by 6 bases and J by 6 bases, with 21 bases between. CDR3 in DNA: TGTGCCAGCAGACATTTTGTGGGAGACCATCCCGAGCAGTACTTC. Residues: CASRHFVGDHPEQYF.

This clone ranks as large. The chain links TRBV5-1 to TRBJ1-1; possibly TRBD1 for D (6 bases). V was trimmed by 0 bases and J by 0 bases, leaving 9 bases between them. Germline CDR1 and CDR2: SGHRS and YFSETQ. The CDR3 has 15 residues. This chain's CDR3 is CASSLVQGLNTEAFF. The CDR3 nucleotides are TGCGCCAGCAGCTTGGTGCAGGGGTTGAACACTGAAGCTTTCTTT. The variable domain in full, completed from reference TRBV5-1 and TRBJ1-1, reads KAGVTQTPRYLIKTRGQQVTLSCSPISGHRSVSWYQQTPGQGLQFLFEYFSETQRNKGNFPGRFSGRQFSNSRSEMNVSTLELGDSALYLCASSLVQGLNTEAFFGQGTRLTVV.

This clone was detected many times. A much larger clone lies a single base off, so this may be a read error. The chain combines TRBV5-6 with TRBJ2-7; no definite D call. The V and J ends lost 1 base and 5 bases respectively, with 19 bases between them. Germline V gene data show CDR1 as SGHDT and CDR2 as YYEEEE. The CDR3 has 16 amino acids. CDR3 sequence (DNA): TGTGCCAGCAGCTTGCTCAAACCAGCGTATATCCACGAGCAGTACTTC. Translating gives CASSLLKPAYIHEQYF.

This clone was detected once. The chain carries TRBV11-2 and TRBJ2-1; 14 bases agree with TRBD2. Per germline, CDR1 SGHAT and CDR2 FQNNGV. This CDR3 spans 16 amino acids. V was clipped by 1 base and J by 10 bases; unmatched bases: 6. CDR3 sequence (DNA): TGTGCCAGCAGCTTAGTGGGACTAGCGGGAGTTCGGGAGCAGTTCTTC. Its translation: CASSLVGLAGVREQFF.

This clone was recorded many times. The V call is TRBV4-2, the J call TRBJ2-1, with D perhaps TRBD2 (5 bases). Trimming took off 0 bases at V and 8 bases at J, with 14 bases between the two ends. Germline V gene sequence: CDR1 LGHNA, CDR2 YNFKEQ. CDR3 length: 15 amino acids. In DNA form, the CDR3 reads TGTGCCAGCAGCCAAGAGGGAGACCACGCCTATGAGCAGTTCTTC. It codes for CASSQEGDHAYEQFF.

This clone has at least ten counts. The chain recombines TRBV20-1 with TRBJ2-5; D remains unclear. Trimming stripped 3 bases from V and 2 bases from J, with 19 bases between. Per germline, CDR1 DFQATT and CDR2 SNEGSKA (reference sequence). This CDR3 contains 16 residues. CDR3 sequence: CSASPIQDGYQETQYF. The CDR3 bases are TGCAGTGCTAGCCCAATCCAGGACGGATATCAAGAGACCCAGTACTTC.